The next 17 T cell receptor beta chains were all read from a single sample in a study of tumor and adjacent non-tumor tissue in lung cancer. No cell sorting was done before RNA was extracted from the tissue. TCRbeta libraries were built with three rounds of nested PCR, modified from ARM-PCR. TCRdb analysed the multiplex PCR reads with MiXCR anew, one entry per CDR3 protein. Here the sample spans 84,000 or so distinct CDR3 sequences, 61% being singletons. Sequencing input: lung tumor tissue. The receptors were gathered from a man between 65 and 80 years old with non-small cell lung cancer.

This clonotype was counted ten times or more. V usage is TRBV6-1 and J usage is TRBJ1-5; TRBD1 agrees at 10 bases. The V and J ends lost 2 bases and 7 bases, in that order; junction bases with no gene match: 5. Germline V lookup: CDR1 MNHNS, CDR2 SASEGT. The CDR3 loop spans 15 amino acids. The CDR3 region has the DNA TGTGCCAGCAGTGAATGGGACAGGGGAAGCCAGCCCCAGCATTTT. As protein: CASSEWDRGSQPQHF.

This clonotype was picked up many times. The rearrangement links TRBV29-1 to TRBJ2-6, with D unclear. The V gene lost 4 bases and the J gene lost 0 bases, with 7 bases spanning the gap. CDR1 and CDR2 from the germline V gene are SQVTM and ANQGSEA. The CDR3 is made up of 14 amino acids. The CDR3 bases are TGCAGCGTTGCGGTGCTCTCTGGGGCCAACGTCCTGACTTTC. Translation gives CSVAVLSGANVLTF.

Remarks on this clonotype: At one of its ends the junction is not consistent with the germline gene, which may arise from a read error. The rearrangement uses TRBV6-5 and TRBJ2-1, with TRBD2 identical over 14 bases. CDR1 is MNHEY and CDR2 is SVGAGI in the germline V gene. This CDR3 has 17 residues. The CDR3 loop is CASRTSGGSASYNQQFF. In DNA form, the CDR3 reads TGTGCCAGTAGGACTAGCGGGGGGTCCGCCTCCTACAATCAGCAGTTCTTT.

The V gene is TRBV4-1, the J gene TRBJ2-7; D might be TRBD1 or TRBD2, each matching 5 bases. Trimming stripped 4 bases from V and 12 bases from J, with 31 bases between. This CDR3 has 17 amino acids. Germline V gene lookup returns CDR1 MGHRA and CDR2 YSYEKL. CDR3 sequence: CASSRPIGTGRGRGRYF. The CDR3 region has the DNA TGCGCCAGCAGCCGTCCAATCGGGACGGGACGGGGACGAGGGCGGTACTTC.

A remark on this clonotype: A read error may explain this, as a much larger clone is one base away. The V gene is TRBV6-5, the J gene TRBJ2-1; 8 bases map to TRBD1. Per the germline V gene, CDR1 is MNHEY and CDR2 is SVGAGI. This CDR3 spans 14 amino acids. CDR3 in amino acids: CASRETGAYNEHFF. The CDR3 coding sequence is TGTGCCAGCAGGGAGACAGGGGCTTACAATGAGCACTTCTTC.

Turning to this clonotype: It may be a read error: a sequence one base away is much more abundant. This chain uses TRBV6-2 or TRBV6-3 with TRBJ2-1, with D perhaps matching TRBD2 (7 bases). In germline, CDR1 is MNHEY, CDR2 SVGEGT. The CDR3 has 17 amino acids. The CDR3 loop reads CASSYSRRGGSYNEEFF. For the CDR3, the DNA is TGTGCCAGCAGTTACTCCCGTCGCGGGGGCTCCTACAATGAGGAGTTCTTC.

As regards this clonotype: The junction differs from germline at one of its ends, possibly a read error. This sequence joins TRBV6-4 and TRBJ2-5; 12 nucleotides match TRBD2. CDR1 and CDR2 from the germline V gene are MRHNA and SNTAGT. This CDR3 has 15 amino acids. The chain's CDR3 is CVSSPSGGAGETQYF. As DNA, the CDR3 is TGTGTCAGCAGTCCTAGCGGGGGGGCCGGTGAAACCCAGTACTTC.

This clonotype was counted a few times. The CDR3 region is CASRLTGTANVLTF. The CDR3 DNA sequence: TGTGCCAGCAGGCTTACGGGCACGGCCAACGTCCTGACTTTC. The genes are TRBV2 and TRBJ2-6; D remains unclear. The ends were cut back, 6 bases at V and 6 bases at J, with 12 bases in the middle. Germline V gene lookup returns CDR1 SNHLY and CDR2 FYNNEI. The CDR3 consists of 14 residues.

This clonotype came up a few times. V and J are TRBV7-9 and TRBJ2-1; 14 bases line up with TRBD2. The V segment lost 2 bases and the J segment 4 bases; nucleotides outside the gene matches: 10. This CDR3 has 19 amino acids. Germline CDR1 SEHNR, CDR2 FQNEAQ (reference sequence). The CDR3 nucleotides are TGTGCCAGCAGCTTACGACCCGGGACTAGCGGGAGCTATTACAATGAGCAGTTCTTC. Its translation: CASSLRPGTSGSYYNEQFF. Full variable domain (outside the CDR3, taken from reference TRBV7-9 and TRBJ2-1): DTGVSQNPRHKITKRGQNVTFRCDPISEHNRLYWYRQTLGQGPEFLTYFQNEAQLEKSRLLSDRFSAERPKGSFSTLEIQRTEQGDSAMYLCASSLRPGTSGSYYNEQFFGPGTRLTVL.

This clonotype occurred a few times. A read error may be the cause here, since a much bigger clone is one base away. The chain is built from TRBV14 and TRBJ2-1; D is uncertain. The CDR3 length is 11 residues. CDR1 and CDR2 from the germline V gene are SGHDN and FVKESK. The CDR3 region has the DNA TGTACCAGCAGCCAAACCTGGGAGCAGTTCTTC. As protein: CTSSQTWEQFF.

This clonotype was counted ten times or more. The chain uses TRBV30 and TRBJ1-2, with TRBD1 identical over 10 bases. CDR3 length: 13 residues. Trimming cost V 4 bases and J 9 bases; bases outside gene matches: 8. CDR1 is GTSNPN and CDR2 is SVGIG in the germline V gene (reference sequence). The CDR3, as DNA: TGTGCCTGGACCGGGACAGGGGTGAATCGCTACACCTTC. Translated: CAWTGTGVNRYTF.

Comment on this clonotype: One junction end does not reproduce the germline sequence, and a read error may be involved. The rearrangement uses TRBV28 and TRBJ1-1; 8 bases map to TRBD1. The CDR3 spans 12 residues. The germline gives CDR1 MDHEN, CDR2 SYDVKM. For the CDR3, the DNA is TGTGTCAGCAGTCCCCCGGACAGGGAAACTTTCTTT. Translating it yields CVSSPPDRETFF.

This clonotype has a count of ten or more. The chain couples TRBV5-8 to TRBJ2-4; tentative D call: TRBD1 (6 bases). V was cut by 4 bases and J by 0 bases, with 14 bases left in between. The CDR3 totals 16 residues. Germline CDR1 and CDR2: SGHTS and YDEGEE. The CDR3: CASSPGQRLAKNIQYF. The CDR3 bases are TGTGCCAGCAGCCCTGGACAGAGACTAGCCAAAAACATTCAGTACTTC.

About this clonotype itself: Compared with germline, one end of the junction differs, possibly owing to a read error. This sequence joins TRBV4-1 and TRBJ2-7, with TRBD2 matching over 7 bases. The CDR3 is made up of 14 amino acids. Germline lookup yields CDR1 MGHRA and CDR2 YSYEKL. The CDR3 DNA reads TGCGCCACCAGCCATGTCGCGGGAGTGGACGAGCAGTACTTC. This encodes CATSHVAGVDEQYF.

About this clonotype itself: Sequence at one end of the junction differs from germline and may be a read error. The CDR3 sequence is CASSEPREAITDAQYF. As DNA, the CDR3 is TGTGCCAGCAGTGAACCACGAGAGGCTATCACAGATGCGCAGTATTTT. V and J are TRBV6-1 and TRBJ2-3; D not resolved. Germline CDR1 is MNHNS and CDR2 is SASEGT. This CDR3 region has 16 residues.

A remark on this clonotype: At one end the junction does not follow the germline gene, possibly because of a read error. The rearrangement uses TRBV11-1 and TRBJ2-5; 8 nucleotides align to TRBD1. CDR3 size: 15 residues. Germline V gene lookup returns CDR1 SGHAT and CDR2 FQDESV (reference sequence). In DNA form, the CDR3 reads TGTGCCAGCAGCCACCAGGACAGGGTTTTTGAGACCCTGTACTTC. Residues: CASSHQDRVFETLYF.

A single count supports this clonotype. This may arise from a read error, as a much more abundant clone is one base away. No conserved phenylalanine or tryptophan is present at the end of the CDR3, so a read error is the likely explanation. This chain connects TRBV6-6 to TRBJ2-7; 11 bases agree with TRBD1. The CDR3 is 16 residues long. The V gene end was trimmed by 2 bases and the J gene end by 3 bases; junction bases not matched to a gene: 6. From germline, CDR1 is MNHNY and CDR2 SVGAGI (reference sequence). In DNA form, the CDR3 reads TGTGCCAGCAGTTACGGGGACGGGACAGGGGGCTACGAGCAGTACTAC. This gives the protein CASSYGDGTGGYEQYY.